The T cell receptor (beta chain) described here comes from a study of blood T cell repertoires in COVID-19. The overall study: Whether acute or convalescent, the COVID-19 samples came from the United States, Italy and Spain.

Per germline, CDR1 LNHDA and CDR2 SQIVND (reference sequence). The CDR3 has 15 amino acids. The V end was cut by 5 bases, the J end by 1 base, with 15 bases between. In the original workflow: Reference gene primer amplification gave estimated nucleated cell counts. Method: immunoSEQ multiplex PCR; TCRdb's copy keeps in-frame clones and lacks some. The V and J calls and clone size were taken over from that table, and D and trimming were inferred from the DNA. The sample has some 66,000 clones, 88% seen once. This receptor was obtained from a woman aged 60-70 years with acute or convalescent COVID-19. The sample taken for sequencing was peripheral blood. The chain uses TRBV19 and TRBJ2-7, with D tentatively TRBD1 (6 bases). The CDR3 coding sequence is TGTGCCAGTAGTCCAAAAACAGGGAATTCCTACGAGCAGTACGTC. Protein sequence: CASSPKTGNSYEQYV.